This T cell receptor (beta chain) was captured in a study of cytomegalovirus exposure and HLA in healthy donors (dated by TCRdb to between 2016 and 2019). Background for the entire study: An earlier analysis of some 600 of the donors reported under 300 Gb of sequence data and 117 million unique TCR beta sequences obtained from about 179 million T cells. An early release that covered fewer than 750 HLA-typed donors contained approximately 300 gigabases of sequencing data and around 80 million unique TCR sequences. Among the approximately 420 genotyped donors, around 79% belonged to the genetic ancestry cluster associated with self-reported Caucasian donors. The study aimed to test whether cataloging public T cell receptors could reveal signatures of past pathogen exposure. The study profiled the T cell repertoires of hundreds of subjects by immunosequencing and related them to cytomegalovirus serostatus. A separate validation cohort of approximately 120 different subjects was used in addition to the 666-subject first cohort. To predict cytomegalovirus infection status, the study combined high-throughput TCR immunosequencing, statistical association of individual TCRs with disease status, and machine learning. In a later analysis, previously published TCR beta repertoires from several hundred donors were re-analyzed and high-resolution HLA genotyping was added so that TCR occurrence patterns could be studied. Rather than drawing on any new phenotypic data, the later analysis identified candidate immune exposures from TCR beta sequences and the way those sequences occurred across donors. In an earlier analysis of roughly 600 of the donors, high-throughput TCR beta sequencing was used to judge whether each TCR beta V gene segment behaved as functional or pseudogenic. Donor age, sex, ethnicity and CMV serostatus were compiled alongside the repertoire data. In a later genetic analysis, genome-wide SNP genotypes for about 55% of the roughly 700 donors were used, and that subset was treated as a discovery cohort. Every repertoire in the discovery cohort had been generated on one and the same sequencing platform. HLA typing covered class I and class II loci at four-digit resolution. The number of typed donors differed by locus: about 620-640 for A, B, C, DRB1 and DQB1; roughly 510 for DQA1; some 610 for DPA1; and some 470 for DPB1. A handful of DR-DQ haplotypes were handled as single units for association and clustering because linkage in the cohort was strong. On average, 235,054 unique TCR beta nucleotide sequences were sequenced per donor among several hundred genotyped donors of the cohort, with roughly 18% of those sequences being non-productive. General findings and caveats noted by the study authors: V-gene and J-gene trimming of TCR beta chains was associated with a missense DCLRE1C variant in a later genetic analysis, and the association was replicated in an independent cohort. According to a later genetic analysis, donors in an Asian-associated ancestry cluster had fewer N-insertions in productive TCRs than the approximately 700-donor mean. Cytomegalovirus status was reported to be diagnosed by the classifier with high specificity and sensitivity in both the original and validation cohorts. A later analysis reported that several top co-occurrence clusters appeared linked to parvovirus B19, influenza, CMV and Epstein-Barr virus. When HLA alleles, especially DR and DQ, strongly co-occurred, TCR associations were difficult to assign to individual alleles. In this cohort, only TCR beta chains were sequenced, and detectable features were limited by the absence of alpha or paired-chain data. Because the 87-base-pair reads could not distinguish some IMGT-functional V segments, including TRBV6-2 and TRBV6-3, those segments were excluded. Because some donors lacked HLA typing at each locus, the association tests relied only on the typed subset. A few of the identified cytomegalovirus-associated TCR beta chains were confirmed in vitro to be specific for cytomegalovirus antigens. The only immune exposure information available for the cohort was CMV serostatus. The presence/absence analyses assumed that sequencing depth was roughly uniform across donors, and that assumption may not be true. It was suggested by the authors that the approach could potentially be generalized to other disease states and immunological phenotypes. A further reported finding was that TCR beta sequences accurately predicted the HLA-A and HLA-B alleles for most subjects in the first cohort. In a later analysis, the rate of TCR association differed among HLA loci, with DRB1 alleles having the most associated TCRs and HLA-C alleles having the fewest. A cluster of highly shared sequence variants was judged likely to represent a technical artifact of the sequencing pipeline. In an earlier analysis of some 640 of the donors, most TCR beta V segments were observed in productive rearrangements about 90% or about 30% of the time, broadly matching IMGT annotations. Correlated functional status among segregating V segments might be attributable to linkage disequilibrium, but an unknown experimental factor could not be ruled out. In the study, about 150 TCR beta chains were listed as associated with cytomegalovirus. The earlier analysis of approximately 540 of the donors excluded some 15 rarely observed V segments, including chromosome 9 orphons, because counts were too low. According to a later analysis, most CMV-associated TCR beta chains appeared to be HLA-restricted, and the HLA associations seemed to be driven largely by CMV exposure. A later analysis associated 15,000 or so TCR beta sequences with specific HLA alleles at a false discovery rate of 0.05. Compared with equally common non-associated chains, HLA-associated TCR beta chains in a later analysis were more clonally expanded and had lower generation probabilities. Most TCR sequences were observed very rarely across donors, whereas some public TCRs were present in many individuals.

This clone was detected a few times. Its antigen has not been determined. There are no base qualities to consult, and no much larger clone falls within one base. The V end loses 10 bases and the J end loses 2 bases, and a stretch of 7 bases separates them. The CDR3 spans 11 residues, from the cysteine through the phenylalanine. Of the read, only the CDR3 DNA is kept; its 33 bases are in frame from base 1. CDR1 and CDR2 were assigned from the germline V gene as MDHEN and SYDVKM. Library preparation was by the immunoSEQ multiplex PCR assay. For the multiplex PCR, a mixture combining 60 forward primers for TCR Vbeta segments and 13 reverse primers for TCR Jbeta segments was used. The CDR3 region of rearranged TCR beta genes was amplified from genomic DNA by a multiplex PCR assay. The Illumina HiSeq System was used to sequence the amplified TCR beta libraries as 87-base-pair reads. The original pipeline was this. In a later analysis, some 80 million unique TCR beta chains were counted across the 666 repertoires, and approximately 11 million of these chains were shared by at least two donors. Raw reads were error-corrected and collapsed into unique sequences with a nearest-neighbor algorithm that merged closely related sequences to remove PCR and sequencing errors. V, D and J gene segments were assigned by aligning CDR3 sequences to IMGT reference sequences. For a sequence to be retained, a match of at least six nucleotides to both a V gene segment and a J gene segment was required. A rearrangement counted as productive if the CDR3 had no stop codons and remained in frame with V and J, and every other rearrangement counted as non-productive. Following IMGT convention, CDR3 was defined as the stretch from the second conserved V-encoded cysteine up to the conserved J-encoded phenylalanine. Sequences without an unambiguous match to a single V gene segment were excluded from the earlier analysis of 450 to 650 of the donors. An earlier analysis of just under 600 of the donors called V segments functional above 56.7% productive rearrangements and segregating when the between-donor standard deviation exceeded 5%. To diagnose cytomegalovirus status from the catalog of TCR beta chain sequences, a statistical classification framework was built. A later analysis assigned V and J genes by comparing TCR nucleotide sequences with IMGT/GENE-DB human TR gene sequences. The TCRdist pipeline was used in a later analysis to assign CDR3 sequences and most-parsimonious VDJ recombination scenarios. In a later analysis, every TCR beta chain was defined by the combination of its CDR3 amino acid sequence and its V-gene family, and reads without a unique V-gene family were dropped. A later analysis removed 500 to 650 highly shared, low-generation-probability nucleotide sequences to deal with suspected cross-contamination and a sequencing artifact. In a later analysis, a clonal expansion index was calculated for each public chain from normalized within-repertoire ranks of inferred template counts. A later analysis computed generation probabilities with a VDJ recombination model fitted to out-of-frame rearrangements, and checked the results against IGoR. In a later analysis, TCR-TCR, TCR-HLA and TCR-CMV co-occurrence was scored with hypergeometric tests, and a repertoire-size bias correction was applied to TCR pairs. To estimate false discovery rates, a later analysis permuted the HLA or CMV assignments 20 times. In a later analysis, co-occurring TCRs were grouped with DBSCAN, and TCRdist sequence similarity was added when clustering was performed within HLA-allele-positive subsets. For co-occurrence clustering, repertoires with fewer than 30,000 or more than 120,000 public chains were excluded, along with a handful of repertoires with anomalous nucleotide sharing. In TCRdb, the immuneACCESS table is reduced to in-frame sequences with V and J assigned. These tables do not hold every clone; where another copy was compared, an unresolved V gene accounts for under half, and the others remain unexplained. V, J and clone size were drawn from that table, and D and trimming were deduced from the DNA. Here the sample has 100,000 or so clones; around three quarters occur a single time. The ten top clones hold more than 2% of the sample.

The cohort consisted of some 730 healthy bone marrow donors. Cohort members were all nominally healthy when sampled, although unrecorded immune exposures were likely present. The donor tested CMV seropositive, placing the donor among the 289 seropositive members of the cohort. Every donor gave a peripheral blood sample, and the peripheral blood mononuclear cells from that sample were used for TCR beta sequencing. Genomic DNA was extracted from the blood cell samples with the Qiagen DNeasy Blood Extraction Kit. Sequenced: PBMCs. The chain uses TRBV28 and TRBJ2-3; too little of a D gene remains to name it. This receptor was taken from a man in his fifties in good health and CMV-seropositive. The CDR3 in this case is CATTTTDTQYF. The DNA is TGTGCCACCACAACCACAGATACGCAGTATTTT.